The clone carrying this T cell receptor beta chain has at least ten counts. Its matching antigen is unknown. The CDR3 runs to 14 residues. Per the germline V gene, CDR1 is SGHTA and CDR2 is FQGTGA. V was clipped by 6 bases and J by 3 bases; unmatched bases: 5. Researchers made TCR cDNA using 5'RACE template switching, and this step added a universal primer site and UMIs. TCRdb fed the 5' RACE reads into MiXCR, producing one record per CDR3 protein. Altogether around 310,000 distinct CDR3 sequences are present, around 3.9% being singletons, with the ten largest covering around 20%. The data are from a study of T cells after yellow fever vaccination. Regarding the study as a whole: Booster samples showed a return of most primary-vaccination clones (around 96% CD4, around 85% CD8).

The chain has TRBV7-3 and TRBJ2-1, with TRBD2 identical over 7 bases. The sequence was collected from a man aged 18 to 29 who received the YFV17D yellow fever vaccine. Sequencing was performed on PBMCs, taken on the day of the yellow fever booster vaccination. CDR3: CASSSGGSYNEQFF. CDR3 in DNA: TGTGCCAGCAGTTCGGGCGGGAGCTACAATGAGCAGTTCTTC.